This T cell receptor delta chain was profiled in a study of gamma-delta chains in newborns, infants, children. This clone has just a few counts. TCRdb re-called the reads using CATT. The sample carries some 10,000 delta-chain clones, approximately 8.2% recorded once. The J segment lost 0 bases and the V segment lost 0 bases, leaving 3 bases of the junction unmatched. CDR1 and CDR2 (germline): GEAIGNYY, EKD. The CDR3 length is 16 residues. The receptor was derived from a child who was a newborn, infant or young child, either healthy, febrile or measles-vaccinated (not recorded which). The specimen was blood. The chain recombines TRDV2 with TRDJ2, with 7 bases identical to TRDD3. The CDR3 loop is CACDTWGTPLTAQLFF. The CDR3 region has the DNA TGTGCCTGTGACACCTGGGGGACCCCTTTGACAGCACAACTCTTCTTT.